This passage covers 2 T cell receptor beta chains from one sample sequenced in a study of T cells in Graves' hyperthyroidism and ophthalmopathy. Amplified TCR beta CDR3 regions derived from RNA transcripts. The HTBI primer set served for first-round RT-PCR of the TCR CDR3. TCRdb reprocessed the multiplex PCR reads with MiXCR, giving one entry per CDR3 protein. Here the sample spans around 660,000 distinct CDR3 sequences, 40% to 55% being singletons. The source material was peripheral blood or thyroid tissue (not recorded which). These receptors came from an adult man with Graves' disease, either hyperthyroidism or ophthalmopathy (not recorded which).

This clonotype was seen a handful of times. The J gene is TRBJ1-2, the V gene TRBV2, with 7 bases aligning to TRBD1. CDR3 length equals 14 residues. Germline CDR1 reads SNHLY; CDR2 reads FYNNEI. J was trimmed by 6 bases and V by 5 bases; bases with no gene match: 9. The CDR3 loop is CASSSFTGTDGYTF. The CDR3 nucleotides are TGTGCCAGCAGTTCCTTTACCGGGACAGATGGCTACACCTTC.

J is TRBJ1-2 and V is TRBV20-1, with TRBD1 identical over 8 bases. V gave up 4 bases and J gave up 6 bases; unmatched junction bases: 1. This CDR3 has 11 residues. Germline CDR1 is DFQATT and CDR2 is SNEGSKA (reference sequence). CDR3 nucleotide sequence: TGCAGTGCTACGGACAGGGATGGCTACACCTTC. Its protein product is CSATDRDGYTF.